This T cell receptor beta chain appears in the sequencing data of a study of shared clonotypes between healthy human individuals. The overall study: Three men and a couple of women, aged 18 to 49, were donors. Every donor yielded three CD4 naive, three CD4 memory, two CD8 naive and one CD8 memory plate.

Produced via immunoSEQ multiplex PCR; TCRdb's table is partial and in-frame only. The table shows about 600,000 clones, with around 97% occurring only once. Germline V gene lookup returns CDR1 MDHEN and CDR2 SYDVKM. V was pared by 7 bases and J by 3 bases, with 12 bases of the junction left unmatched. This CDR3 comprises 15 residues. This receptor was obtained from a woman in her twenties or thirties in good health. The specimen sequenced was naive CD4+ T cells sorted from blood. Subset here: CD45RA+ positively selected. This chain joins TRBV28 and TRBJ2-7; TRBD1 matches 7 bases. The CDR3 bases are TGTGCCAGCAAGCCCGGGACAGCGAGAGACTACGAGCAGTACTTC. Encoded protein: CASKPGTARDYEQYF.